The present T cell receptor beta chain was sequenced within a study of CD8 T cells in Susac syndrome. Study-wide results and limits: The study acknowledged a relatively small number of individuals in its TCR sequencing and HLA analysis.

Of note for this clonotype: What it recognizes is unknown.

The germline CDR1 and CDR2 sequences are SEHNR and FQNEAQ (reference sequence). The ends were cut back, 0 bases at V and 1 base at J, with 6 bases in the middle. This CDR3 contains 14 residues. Reverse transcription of 0.5 to 1 ug RNA was performed with random hexamers. TCRdb processed the immunoSEQ multiplex PCR reads anew with MiXCR; each CDR3 protein has one entry. The sample records some 180,000 distinct CDR3 sequences, about 95% being singletons. The specimen was CD4+ T cells from PBMCs. The chain links TRBV7-9 to TRBJ2-5, with D uncertain. The sequence derives from a human donor in good health. The CDR3 nucleotides are TGTGCCAGCAGCTTAGCACAGATCCAAGAGACCCAGTACTTC. Amino acids: CASSLAQIQETQYF.